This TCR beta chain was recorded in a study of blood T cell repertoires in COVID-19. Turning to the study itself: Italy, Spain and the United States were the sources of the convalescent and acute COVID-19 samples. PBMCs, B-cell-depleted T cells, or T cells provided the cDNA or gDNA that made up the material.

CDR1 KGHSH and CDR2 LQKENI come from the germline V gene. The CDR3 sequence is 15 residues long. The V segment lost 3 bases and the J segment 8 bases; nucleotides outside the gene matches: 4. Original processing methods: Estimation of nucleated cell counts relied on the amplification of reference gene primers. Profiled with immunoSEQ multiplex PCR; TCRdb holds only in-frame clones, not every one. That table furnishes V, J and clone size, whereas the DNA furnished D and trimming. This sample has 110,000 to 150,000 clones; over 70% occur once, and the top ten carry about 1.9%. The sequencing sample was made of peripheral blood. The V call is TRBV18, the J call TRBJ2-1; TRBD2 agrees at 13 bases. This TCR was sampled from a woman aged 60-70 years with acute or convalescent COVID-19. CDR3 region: CASSPGTSGTYEQFF. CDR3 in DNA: TGTGCCAGCTCACCCGGGACTAGCGGGACATATGAGCAGTTCTTC.